Each of the 24 T cell receptor beta chains below was sequenced from the same sample in a study of T cell repertoires in cytomegalovirus infection. TCRdb ran MiXCR on the reads and lists one entry per CDR3 protein. The sample holds about 920,000 distinct CDR3 sequences, more than 25% seen once. No antigen is known for these receptors. The sequences come from cultured CD8+ T cells from PBMCs, collected from culture after CMV antigen stimulation. The receptors here all came from a human donor in good health (CMV status not recorded). Some clones in this sample may be carry-over from other donors' samples.

This clonotype was counted a few times. The chain couples TRBV4-3 to TRBJ1-2; 12 nucleotides agree with TRBD1. CDR3 length equals 17 residues. Germline V CDR1 and CDR2: LGHNA, YSLEER. With 1 base clipped from V and 4 bases from J, the junction kept 7 bases outside the gene matches. This chain's CDR3 is CASSQAPGTGGIYGYTF. CDR3 DNA sequence: TGCGCCAGCAGCCAAGCCCCCGGGACAGGGGGCATCTATGGCTACACCTTC.

This chain uses TRBV7-9 with TRBJ2-2, with D unresolved. Germline CDR1 and CDR2: SEHNR and FQNEAQ (reference sequence). This CDR3 has 15 amino acids. Trimming left V 0 bases short and J 3 bases short, with 8 bases between. CDR3 protein: CASSLAVTHTGELFF. The CDR3 DNA sequence: TGTGCCAGCAGCTTAGCGGTTACCCACACCGGGGAGCTGTTTTTT.

This sequence joins TRBV20-1 and TRBJ1-2; TRBD1 matches at 9 bases. V shed 6 bases, J shed 5 bases, and the junction held 7 bases outside the gene matches. This CDR3 has 13 residues. Germline-derived CDR1 and CDR2 are DFQATT and SNEGSKA (reference sequence). The CDR3 nucleotides read TGCAGTGCCACCGGGACAGGGACGTATGGCTACACCTTC. Its translation is CSATGTGTYGYTF.

This clonotype was counted only a few times. The V gene is TRBV7-9, the J gene TRBJ2-1, with 12 bases that match TRBD2. The trim removed 6 bases at V and 9 bases at J, leaving 9 bases unmatched. The germline CDR1 and CDR2 sequences are SEHNR and FQNEAQ (reference sequence). CDR3 length: 15 residues. This CDR3 is CASSGGLAGGTEQFF. CDR3 DNA sequence: TGTGCCAGCAGTGGGGGACTAGCGGGCGGCACTGAGCAGTTCTTC.

This chain joins TRBV6-1 and TRBJ2-1; either TRBD1 or TRBD2 may supply D (5 bases each). The CDR3 is 16 residues long. The ends were cut back, 6 bases at V and 6 bases at J, with 21 bases in the middle. Germline-derived CDR1 and CDR2 are MNHNS and SASEGT. The CDR3 protein is CASSLLRGDEGNEQFF. CDR3 bases: TGTGCCAGCAGCCTTTTGAGAGGGGATGAAGGCAATGAGCAGTTCTTC.

The J gene is TRBJ1-6, the V gene TRBV27, with D perhaps matching TRBD1 (5 bases). Trimming removed 6 bases at V and 6 bases at J, with 15 bases between. CDR3 size: 15 residues. Germline V gene sequence: CDR1 MNHEY, CDR2 SMNVEV (reference sequence). The CDR3 protein is CASRLRDFPNSPLHF. The CDR3 bases are TGTGCCAGCAGGCTTCGGGACTTTCCTAATTCACCCCTCCACTTT.

The CDR3 loop reads CASSQDPQGPWGLLIYNEQFF. In DNA, the CDR3 is TGCGCCAGCAGCCAAGATCCACAGGGCCCCTGGGGCCTGCTCATTTACAATGAGCAGTTCTTC. The chain recombines TRBV4-3 with TRBJ2-1; maybe TRBD1 (6 bases). The germline gives CDR1 LGHNA, CDR2 YSLEER. V lost 0 bases to trimming and J lost 4 bases, with 28 bases between them. The CDR3 length is 21 residues.

This clonotype was seen many times. V and J are TRBV7-8 and TRBJ2-5, with D perhaps TRBD2 (5 bases). Germline loops: CDR1 SGHVS, CDR2 FQNEAQ. The V end lost 5 bases, the J end lost 2 bases, and 9 bases lay between the germline ends. The CDR3 has 13 amino acids. The CDR3 DNA sequence: TGTGCCAGCAGCATCGGGATACAAGAGACCCAGTACTTC. Residues: CASSIGIQETQYF.

The sample holds a few counts of this clonotype. The V and J genes are TRBV6-1 and TRBJ2-1; D perhaps matches TRBD2 (6 bases). Germline V gene data show CDR1 as MNHNS and CDR2 as SASEGT. Trimming removed 2 bases at V and 5 bases at J, with 19 bases between. This CDR3 comprises 17 residues. The CDR3 loop reads CASSEWGDPDPDNEQFF. CDR3 sequence (DNA): TGTGCCAGCAGTGAATGGGGGGACCCGGACCCCGACAATGAGCAGTTCTTC.

This clonotype was recorded a few times. V usage is TRBV7-9 and J usage is TRBJ2-3; D possibly corresponds to TRBD2 (6 bases). V was shortened by 4 bases and J by 0 bases, with 14 bases between the two germline ends. The germline CDR1 and CDR2 sequences are SEHNR and FQNEAQ (reference sequence). This CDR3 is 16 amino acids long. CDR3 loop: CASSSKRGTSTDTQYF. Here the CDR3 DNA reads TGTGCCAGCAGCTCTAAACGGGGGACTAGCACAGATACGCAGTATTTT.

This clonotype has more than one count but fewer than ten. This chain joins TRBV7-4 and TRBJ1-2; the match to TRBD1 covers 7 bases. The CDR3 has 18 residues. V lost 8 bases, J lost 1 base, and 19 bases stayed unmatched. CDR1 is SGHVT and CDR2 is SQSDAQ in the germline V gene. This CDR3 is CASRDVGDREVYNYGYTF. CDR3 in DNA: TGTGCCAGCCGGGATGTGGGGGACAGAGAGGTGTATAACTATGGCTACACCTTC.

This clonotype appeared a few times. The gene calls are TRBV12-3 or TRBV12-4 and TRBJ2-7; 7 nucleotides line up with TRBD1. The CDR3 is 13 residues long. Losses at the gene ends were 7 bases for V and 5 bases for J; bases not matched to a gene: 8. The CDR3 is CASKRQGVHEQYF. CDR3 DNA: TGTGCCAGCAAAAGACAGGGAGTCCACGAGCAGTACTTC.

This clonotype was seen at least ten times. The chain combines TRBV6-1 with TRBJ1-5; D is undetermined. This CDR3 spans 15 amino acids. Germline CDR1 reads MNHNS; CDR2 reads SASEGT. V lost 3 bases and J 2 bases, leaving 11 bases between the germline ends. The DNA for the CDR3 is TGTGCCAGCAGTGACAGGCCTGGCGGCAATCAGCCCCAGCATTTT. This sequence encodes CASSDRPGGNQPQHF.

This chain links TRBV7-9 with TRBJ2-3; D is unclear. Per germline, CDR1 SEHNR and CDR2 FQNEAQ (reference sequence). V gave up 3 bases and J gave up 2 bases, with 9 bases separating them. The CDR3 contains 14 residues. The CDR3 DNA is TGTGCCAGCAGCTTTGAGGCAATCACAGATACGCAGTATTTT. Translation gives CASSFEAITDTQYF.

J is TRBJ1-2 and V is TRBV12-5; D gene ambiguous. Trimming cost V 4 bases and J 8 bases, with 11 bases left between them. Germline V gene data show CDR1 as LGHNT and CDR2 as FRNRAP. The CDR3 has 12 amino acids. CDR3 sequence (DNA): TGTGCTAGTGGTTCCAACTCTATGGGCTACACCTTC. This encodes CASGSNSMGYTF.

Ten or more counts support this clonotype. This sequence joins TRBV7-2 and TRBJ1-2; 11 bases match TRBD1. V lost 1 base, J lost 1 base, and 11 bases stayed unmatched. The CDR3 has 19 residues. Germline assignment: CDR1 SGHTA and CDR2 FQGNSA. CDR3 residues: CASSLEEGTGGTFNYGYTF. The CDR3 nucleotides are TGTGCCAGCAGCTTAGAGGAAGGGACAGGGGGTACCTTTAACTATGGCTACACCTTC.

This sequence joins TRBV9 and TRBJ2-2, with unresolved D. V was clipped by 0 bases and J by 5 bases, with 5 bases between them. Germline values: CDR1 SGDLS, CDR2 YYNGEE. The length of the CDR3 is 13 residues. CDR3 sequence: CASSVDWTGELFF. DNA for the CDR3: TGTGCCAGCAGCGTAGATTGGACCGGGGAGCTGTTTTTT.

This sequence joins TRBV20-1 and TRBJ2-3; 11 bases align to TRBD1. The CDR3 contains 16 residues. The V and J ends lost 1 base and 1 base, in that order; junction bases with no gene match: 4. Germline CDR1 reads DFQATT; CDR2 reads SNEGSKA (reference sequence). The CDR3: CSARGTDRGRTDTQYF. The CDR3 DNA is TGCAGTGCTAGAGGGACGGACAGGGGGCGCACAGATACGCAGTATTTT.

The V gene is TRBV2, the J gene TRBJ2-7, with 9 bases lining up with TRBD1. Germline V gives CDR1 SNHLY, CDR2 FYNNEI. CDR3 length: 13 residues. Trimming took 4 bases from V and 3 from J; bases not matched to a gene: 1. The CDR3 is CASSGTGDYEQYV. CDR3 DNA sequence: TGTGCCAGCAGTGGGACAGGGGACTACGAGCAGTACGTC.

This clonotype was seen only a few times. The rearrangement joins TRBV4-1 to TRBJ1-3, with unresolved D. Germline values: CDR1 MGHRA, CDR2 YSYEKL. Trimming pared 3 bases from V and 0 bases from J, leaving 9 bases between. This CDR3 comprises 15 residues. This CDR3 reads CASSQWVGSGNTIYF. The DNA of the CDR3 is TGCGCCAGCAGCCAGTGGGTAGGCTCTGGAAACACCATATATTTT.

A note on this clonotype: A much larger clone sits a single nucleotide away, making a read error possible. The chain joins TRBV11-2 to TRBJ2-7, with 7 bases that match TRBD2. Germline CDR1 SGHAT, CDR2 FQNNGV. V was pared by 1 base and J by 6 bases, with 3 bases of the junction left unmatched. The CDR3 has 13 residues. The CDR3: CASSLVGGREQYV. For the CDR3, the DNA is TGTGCCAGCAGCTTAGTGGGAGGGCGCGAGCAGTACGTC.

V and J are TRBV6-1 and TRBJ2-1, with 11 bases lining up with TRBD1. The CDR3 consists of 14 residues. V was pared by 7 bases and J by 7 bases, with 6 bases of the junction left unmatched. From germline, CDR1 is MNHNS and CDR2 SASEGT. The chain's CDR3 is CASTMGQGGNEQFF. The CDR3 DNA reads as TGTGCCAGCACCATGGGACAGGGGGGGAATGAGCAGTTCTTC.

This clonotype was found a few times. Here the CDR3 reads CASSLGLDNEQYV. The CDR3 nucleotides read TGTGCCAGCAGCCTAGGGCTCGACAACGAGCAGTACGTC. The rearrangement joins TRBV12-3 or TRBV12-4 to TRBJ2-7; D ambiguous. The V and J ends lost 6 bases and 5 bases respectively, with 14 bases between them. The CDR3 spans 13 residues.

Concerning this clonotype itself: Just one base apart from a much larger clone, this may be a read error. The chain couples TRBV7-2 to TRBJ2-3, with D unresolved. CDR3 length: 18 amino acids. Per the germline V gene, CDR1 is SGHTA and CDR2 is FQGNSA. Trimming pared 7 bases from V and 0 bases from J, leaving 23 bases between. The CDR3: CASTSSIPLGLSTDTQYF. The CDR3 nucleotides read TGTGCCAGCACCTCATCCATTCCACTGGGCCTAAGCACAGATACGCAGTATTTT.